This paragraph reports one T cell receptor beta chain. Its antigen remains unidentified. A read error may account for a junction end that differs from germline. The record originates from a study of early T cells in non-severe SARS-CoV-2 infection (dated by TCRdb to the early 2020s). For the study in its entirety: Because TCR sequencing was done on bulk RNA from unsorted whole blood, the alpha and beta chains could not be paired.

The full study reports these points: VDJdb matching was skewed toward anti-spike CD8 responses and likely underestimated virus-specific expansions by missing private and CD4 specificities.

The CDR3 runs 13 amino acids, cysteine and phenylalanine included. Of all the DNA, just the CDR3 is kept, 39 bases in frame from base 1. The germline V gene (reference sequence) supplies CDR1 LGHDT and CDR2 YNNKEL. Libraries were constructed by 5' RACE. For sequencing, a NextSeq 500 was employed. To correct for sequencing error and PCR bias, the TCR library protocol tagged individual cDNA molecules with unique molecular identifiers. TCR alpha and beta chains were both sequenced, and the abundances of alpha and beta sequences in each sample were closely correlated with each other. For the original study's pipeline: Decombinator V4 was used to annotate the V gene, J gene and CDR3 of the TCR sequences. Expanded TCRs were defined as changing significantly between any two time points under a Poisson model with p below 0.0001. TCR abundances were normalised to the total number of TCRs sequenced per sample and were expressed as counts per million. MAIT TCRs were defined by TRAV1-2 paired with TRAJ12, TRAJ20 or TRAJ33, and iNKT TCRs by TRAV10 paired with TRAJ18. A search of VDJdb, accessed on 1 November 2021, was run for TCRs annotated to CMV, EBV and SARS-CoV-2, with TCRs annotated for multiple antigens excluded. TCRdb cleaned the public reads at Q25 with fastp, built clones with MiXCR and kept in-frame beta chains. Merged by CDR3 protein, the rows form single entries marked with the most common genes and DNA. TCRdb's processing, not the authors' own work, is the source of the V and J calls. This sample has 100,000 or so distinct CDR3 sequences in its table, and around 17% of those were observed once. The ten largest clonotypes hold around 5% of the sample.

The study was a case-control design nested within a healthcare worker cohort in London, UK, with weekly nasopharyngeal swab PCR tests and blood sampling. Healthcare workers were recruited between 23 and 31 March 2020, during the week of the UK lockdown, and were followed weekly for up to roughly 15 weeks. This sequence was found in an adult who was a healthcare worker with PCR-confirmed SARS-CoV-2 infection or an uninfected control (not recorded which). The sample was whole blood, taken at baseline. The chain employs TRBV3-1 and TRBJ1-1; a weak D assignment points to TRBD1 (6 bases agree). The sequence in DNA is TGTGCCAGCAGACACAGGGATGGAGCTGAAGTTTTCTTT. This yields the protein CASRHRDGAEVFF.